The 10 T cell receptor beta chains below come from one sample, sequenced in a study of CD8 T cells in ankylosing spondylitis (dated by TCRdb to 2017 to 2019). General study outcomes and caveats: A TCR beta motif of 8 or 9 highly homologous amino acid variants appeared characteristic of blood from ankylosing spondylitis patients.

These receptors' targets are unknown. The library was generated by 5' RACE. The sequencer listed for this sample is Illumina HiSeq 2500. TCRdb's own reprocessing of the public reads used fastp at Q25 and MiXCR and kept productive beta chains. Records with the same CDR3 protein are collapsed into one entry carrying the most frequent genes and DNA. This sample lists around 490,000 distinct CDR3 sequences; less than 6% were detected once. The ten most abundant clones make up roughly 3.2% of the sample. What was sequenced was blood, either unsorted or a sorted T cell fraction (not recorded which). The receptors here all came from a male donor with ankylosing spondylitis.

This clonotype occurred many times. The rearrangement joins TRBV29-1 to TRBJ2-1, with TRBD2 matching 12 bases. The CDR3 has 14 amino acids. V lost 4 bases and J lost 4; bases outside the gene matches: 2. CDR1 and CDR2 (germline): SQVTM, ANQGSEA. The CDR3 nucleotides read TGCAGCGTTGTTCTAGCGGGGGGGTACAATGAGCAGTTCTTC. Translated: CSVVLAGGYNEQFF.

This clonotype showed up many times. The chain recombines TRBV6-5 with TRBJ1-6; 7 bases are a match to TRBD1. Trimming removed 2 bases from V and 9 bases from J; junction bases left unmatched: 4. Per germline, CDR1 MNHEY and CDR2 SVGAGI. This CDR3 has 14 amino acids. This CDR3 is CASSYKTGISPLHF. CDR3 nucleotides: TGTGCCAGCAGTTACAAGACAGGGATTTCACCCCTCCACTTT.

Only a few counts were recorded for this clonotype. The rearrangement joins TRBV20-1 to TRBJ2-7; TRBD2 agrees at 9 bases. The junction had 1 base not matched to a gene; V was cut back by 4 bases and J by 0 bases. Germline CDR1 and CDR2: DFQATT and SNEGSKA (reference sequence). This CDR3 has 13 amino acids. The CDR3 DNA follows: TGCAGTGCTACGACTAGCGGCTCCTACGAGCAGTACTTC. This codes for CSATTSGSYEQYF.

At least ten counts were recorded for this clonotype. The chain has TRBV20-1 and TRBJ1-2; 10 bases line up with TRBD1. The CDR3 sequence is 12 residues long. V trimming: 6 bases; J trimming: 7 bases; junction bases outside the gene matches: 5. Germline CDR1 and CDR2: DFQATT and SNEGSKA (reference sequence). The CDR3 spells CSAPWDRGGYTF. The CDR3 DNA reads TGCAGTGCCCCGTGGGACAGGGGTGGCTACACCTTC.

This clonotype has a count of ten or more. The chain carries TRBV12-3 or TRBV12-4 and TRBJ1-1, with TRBD1 as a possible D gene (5 bases). This CDR3 spans 15 amino acids. The germline V and J ends were trimmed by 5 bases and 7 bases, with 20 bases remaining between them. Here the CDR3 DNA reads TGTGCCAGCAGTCCCAGAGGAGACAGCCTCGGTGAAGCTTTCTTT. It codes for CASSPRGDSLGEAFF.

This clonotype was seen a handful of times. The V call is TRBV12-3 or TRBV12-4, the J call TRBJ1-4; 7 bases map to TRBD1. This CDR3 has 14 amino acids. V shed 4 bases, J shed 3 bases, and the junction held 2 bases outside the gene matches. The CDR3 sequence: CASSYRGPNEKLFF. CDR3 coding DNA: TGTGCCAGCAGTTACAGGGGCCCTAATGAAAAACTGTTTTTT.

This clonotype turned up a few times. The V call is TRBV4-2, the J call TRBJ1-5; unclear D gene. Germline CDR1 is LGHNA and CDR2 is YNFKEQ. The CDR3 is 15 residues long. Trimming pared 0 bases from V and 0 bases from J, leaving 6 bases between. CDR3 bases: TGTGCCAGCAGCCAAGATGGGGTTAGCAATCAGCCCCAGCATTTT. It is translated as CASSQDGVSNQPQHF.

This clonotype was seen ten or more times. The V and J genes are TRBV2 and TRBJ1-4; D unclear. V was cut by 6 bases and J by 3 bases, with 14 bases left in between. Germline V lookup: CDR1 SNHLY, CDR2 FYNNEI. The CDR3 loop spans 15 amino acids. The CDR3 reads CASSSWHPANEKLFF. The CDR3 nucleotides read TGTGCCAGCAGCTCCTGGCATCCGGCTAATGAAAAACTGTTTTTT.

The CDR3 sequence is CASSRAEREQYF. DNA of the CDR3: TGTGCCAGCAGCCGGGCAGAGAGGGAGCAGTACTTC. The chain uses TRBV4-2 and TRBJ2-7, with D hard to call. Trimming pared 4 bases from V and 7 bases from J, leaving 11 bases between. CDR3 length: 12 residues. Per germline, CDR1 LGHNA and CDR2 YNFKEQ.

The sample holds many counts of this clonotype. The chain has TRBV29-1 and TRBJ2-6; D might be TRBD1 or TRBD2, each matching 5 bases. The CDR3 runs 18 residues. V lost 0 bases and J lost 0, with 15 bases in between. Germline CDR1 reads SQVTM; CDR2 reads ANQGSEA. The chain's CDR3 is CSVEDPGAGTSGANVLTF. CDR3 bases: TGCAGCGTTGAAGATCCCGGGGCTGGAACCTCTGGGGCCAACGTCCTGACTTTC. Full variable domain (rest looked up from reference TRBV29-1 and TRBJ2-6): SAVISQKPSRDICQRGTSLTIQCQVDSQVTMMFWYRQQPGQSLTLIATANQGSEATYESGFVIDKFPISRPNLTFSTLTVSNMSPEDSSIYLCSVEDPGAGTSGANVLTFGAGSRLTVL.